The clone carrying this TCR beta chain was detected a few times. The data were obtained in a study of blood T cell repertoires in COVID-19. Some clones are missing from TCRdb's copy, which holds only in-frame ones; the method was immunoSEQ multiplex PCR. Seen here are some 260,000 clones, approximately 86% observed once, and the top ten hold just under 6.5%. Recruitment covered about 26 US areas and drew participants whose ages spanned about 18 to 100 years. The V gene lost 1 base and the J gene lost 8 bases, with 9 bases spanning the gap. Germline V lookup: CDR1 SGHTS, CDR2 YDEGEE. This CDR3 contains 13 residues.

The material sequenced was PBMCs or T cells enriched from blood (not recorded which). V usage is TRBV5-8 and J usage is TRBJ2-2; D may be TRBD1 (5 bases). This sequence originates from a woman in her thirties with acute COVID-19. CDR3 DNA: TGTGCCAGCAGCTTGTCCGACAGTGGGGAGCTGTTTTTT. This gives the protein CASSLSDSGELFF.